This TCR beta chain was retrieved from a study of blood T cells in healthy people across ages. General observations from the study: Roughly linear age-related decline in beta diversity appeared, significant by age about 40.

The individuals who served as donors were healthy Caucasians living in Russia, aged roughly 6 to 90. It was ten milliliters of peripheral blood that were drawn from each donor. Isolating PBMCs gave at least 6 million of these cells per sample. The CDR3 length is 13 residues. Trimming took off 3 bases at V and 2 bases at J, with 11 bases between the two ends. Germline V gene sequence: CDR1 SQVTM, CDR2 ANQGSEA. It was with a sample-barcoded 5' primer and a J-beta primer mix that a second PCR of about 6 to 12 cycles was run. TCRdb called the 5' RACE reads again in MiXCR, with one record for every CDR3 protein. The sample carries just under 900,000 distinct CDR3 sequences, 25% to 35% recorded once. This clonotype has ten or more counts. Antigen: not known.

This chain links TRBV29-1 with TRBJ2-7; D possibly uses TRBD1 or TRBD2 (5 bases each). The source material was blood. The source of this sequence is a woman older than 75 in good health. The CDR3 DNA reads as TGCAGCGTTGATGGGGGTGGGACCTACGAGCAGTACTTC. Its protein is CSVDGGGTYEQYF.